This T cell receptor (beta chain) was observed in a study of OX40 agonist ivuxolimab in advanced cancers. Study-wide context: Patients treated during dose escalation were battling hepatocellular carcinoma, melanoma, renal cell or head and neck cancer. Allowance was made for prior anti-PD-1, anti-PD-L1 or anti-CTLA-4 therapy, and around 44% had some.

Profiling relied on immunoSEQ multiplex PCR, and the TCRdb table lists in-frame clones only, not all of them. Here the sample spans over 40,000 clones, approximately 89% being singletons. Findings and limits, study-wide: CD4+ T cells averaged fewer expanded clones than CD8+ T cells.

Individuals having autoimmune disease history or systemic immunosuppression were not enrolled. Points on this clone: Its antigen remains unknown.

Germline V gene sequence: CDR1 SGHDT, CDR2 YYEEEE. V was shortened by 4 bases and J by 6 bases, with 7 bases between the two germline ends. This CDR3 has 11 residues. Sequencing used CD4+ or CD8+ T cells sorted from blood, obtained in a trial of the OX40 agonist ivuxolimab. The chain has TRBV5-6 and TRBJ1-1; D is unclear. The TCR comes from an adult with an advanced solid tumor such as melanoma, head and neck, liver or kidney cancer. The DNA of the CDR3 is TGTGCCAGCAGCCACGGGTCTGAAGCTTTCTTT. As protein: CASSHGSEAFF.